The 22 T cell receptor beta chains given below trace back to one sample, sequenced in a study of early T cells in non-severe SARS-CoV-2 infection (dated by TCRdb to the early 2020s). The library was obtained by 5' RACE. This sample was sequenced with a NextSeq 500. TCRdb ran its own pipeline on the public reads, namely fastp trimming at Q25 and MiXCR clone calling, and kept in-frame beta chains. Rows are combined by CDR3 protein, so each entry shows the most common genes and DNA. The sample table lists about 59,000 distinct CDR3 sequences, less than 15% of them with a count of one. The top ten constitute about a tenth of the sample. The sequences come from whole blood, collected at baseline. The receptors originated from an adult who was a healthcare worker with PCR-confirmed SARS-CoV-2 infection or an uninfected control (not recorded which).

J is TRBJ2-5 and V is TRBV9; 10 bases match TRBD2. Germline lookup yields CDR1 SGDLS and CDR2 YYNGEE. The V segment lost 7 bases and the J segment 2 bases; nucleotides outside the gene matches: 20. The CDR3 runs 19 residues. The CDR3 region has the DNA TGTGCCAGCTCCCTAGGCGGGCTAGCGGGAGTTTTAGTACAAGAGACCCAGTACTTC. It yields the protein CASSLGGLAGVLVQETQYF.

This rearrangement joins TRBV6-5 to TRBJ1-6; 7 bases agree with TRBD1. The CDR3 runs 15 residues. V gave up 4 bases and J gave up 7 bases; unmatched junction bases: 7. Germline V lookup: CDR1 MNHEY, CDR2 SVGAGI. The CDR3 DNA reads as TGTGCCAGCAGTTCCGAGAGGGGGCGGAATTCACCCCTCCACTTT. Translated: CASSSERGRNSPLHF.

This chain joins TRBV7-2 and TRBJ2-2; 7 positions agree with TRBD2. CDR1 SGHTA and CDR2 FQGNSA come from the germline V gene. V was pared by 2 bases and J by 9 bases, with 9 bases of the junction left unmatched. The CDR3 loop spans 15 amino acids. The CDR3 nucleotides read TGTGCCAGCAGCTTACGAGGCGGGAGTAGCCGGGAGCTGTTTTTT. Translation gives CASSLRGGSSRELFF. Drawing the rest from reference TRBV7-2 and TRBJ2-2, the complete variable domain is GAGVSQSPSNKVTEKGKDVELRCDPISGHTALYWYRQSLGQGLEFLIYFQGNSAPDKSGLPSDRFSAERTGGSVSTLTIQRTQQEDSAVYLCASSLRGGSSRELFFGEGSRLTVL.

The chain links TRBV27 to TRBJ2-7, with a possible D match to TRBD1 (6 bases). The CDR3 loop spans 14 amino acids. The ends were cut back, 2 bases at V and 5 bases at J, with 13 bases in the middle. Germline V gene lookup returns CDR1 MNHEY and CDR2 SMNVEV (reference sequence). Written as DNA, the CDR3 is TGTGCCAGCAGTTTACTGCAGGGGCGCAACGAGCAGTACTTC. The encoded protein is CASSLLQGRNEQYF.

The V and J genes are TRBV19 and TRBJ2-7, with no clear D. The V gene lost 4 bases and the J gene lost 3 bases, with 4 bases spanning the gap. Germline assignment: CDR1 LNHDA and CDR2 SQIVND (reference sequence). The length of the CDR3 is 11 residues. The CDR3 DNA is TGTGCCAGTAGTAACCTCTACGAGCAGTACTTC. Protein sequence: CASSNLYEQYF.

This clonotype was detected a few times. This chain uses TRBV5-1 with TRBJ2-7; D is uncertain. Germline values: CDR1 SGHRS, CDR2 YFSETQ. Trimming took 4 bases from V and 1 from J, leaving 15 bases between them. This CDR3 spans 15 amino acids. CDR3 sequence: CASSRNQVKSYEQYF. The CDR3 nucleotides are TGCGCCAGCAGCCGCAATCAGGTGAAATCCTACGAGCAGTACTTC. The full variable domain, rest sourced from reference TRBV5-1 and TRBJ2-7, is KAGVTQTPRYLIKTRGQQVTLSCSPISGHRSVSWYQQTPGQGLQFLFEYFSETQRNKGNFPGRFSGRQFSNSRSEMNVSTLELGDSALYLCASSRNQVKSYEQYFGPGTRLTVT.

The chain combines TRBV28 with TRBJ2-1; no clear D. The CDR3 totals 13 residues. The germline V and J ends were trimmed by 3 bases and 5 bases, with 8 bases remaining between them. Germline values: CDR1 MDHEN, CDR2 SYDVKM. CDR3 bases: TGTGCCAGCAGTTTTTCTCGCCACAATGAGCAGTTCTTC. Translating gives CASSFSRHNEQFF.

There are many counts of this clonotype. The chain employs TRBV6-2 or TRBV6-3 and TRBJ2-3, with D tentatively TRBD2 (6 bases). Trimming stripped 2 bases from V and 6 bases from J, with 15 bases between. CDR1 MNHEY and CDR2 SVGEGT come from the germline V gene. This CDR3 has 15 residues. CDR3 DNA sequence: TGTGCCAGCAGTTACCAGTCACCGGGGAGGGATACGCAGTATTTT. Protein: CASSYQSPGRDTQYF.

The chain recombines TRBV12-3 or TRBV12-4 with TRBJ1-2, with D unclear. V was cut by 0 bases and J by 8 bases, with 4 bases left in between. The CDR3 loop spans 11 amino acids. The CDR3 protein is CASSLAKGYTF. The CDR3 DNA follows: TGTGCCAGCAGTTTAGCGAAGGGCTACACCTTC.

There are a few counts of this clonotype. This chain connects TRBV12-3 or TRBV12-4 to TRBJ1-1, with D uncertain. This CDR3 has 11 amino acids. V was trimmed by 3 bases and J by 6 bases, leaving 5 bases between them. The CDR3 DNA is TGTGCCAGCAGTTTTTCTTCTGAAGCTTTCTTT. Translation gives CASSFSSEAFF.

In its sample, this clonotype was seen a few times. Compared with germline, one end of the junction differs, possibly owing to a read error. The chain recombines TRBV11-3 with TRBJ2-1; possibly TRBD2 for D (6 bases). The CDR3 is 14 residues long. CDR1 and CDR2 from the germline V gene are SGHNT and YENEEA. The CDR3 DNA reads as TGTGTCAGCAGCTTAGCGGCGGCAGACAATGAGCAGTTCTTC. Protein product: CVSSLAAADNEQFF.

This clonotype was seen at least ten times. The chain carries TRBV2 and TRBJ1-5; D ambiguous. Germline V gene data show CDR1 as SNHLY and CDR2 as FYNNEI. The CDR3 runs to 12 residues. CDR3 residues: CAARNSNQPQHF. DNA for the CDR3: TGTGCTGCTAGGAACAGCAATCAGCCCCAGCATTTT.

The chain is built from TRBV4-2 and TRBJ2-7; no definite D call. Germline V CDR1 and CDR2: LGHNA, YNFKEQ. Trimming removed 1 base at V and 2 bases at J, with 12 bases between. The CDR3 loop spans 15 amino acids. The CDR3 sequence: CASSQVPGLAYEQYF. CDR3 in DNA: TGTGCCAGCAGCCAAGTTCCCGGCCTAGCCTACGAGCAGTACTTC.

This clonotype was seen a few times. V gene TRBV6-6 combines with J gene TRBJ1-1, with no clear D. Germline CDR1 is MNHNY and CDR2 is SVGAGI (reference sequence). The ends were cut back, 6 bases at V and 8 bases at J, with 10 bases in the middle. The CDR3 spans 11 residues. The CDR3 sequence: CASRTTGEAFF. CDR3 DNA sequence: TGTGCCAGCAGAACTACGGGAGAAGCTTTCTTT.

This clonotype was picked up a small number of times. V gene TRBV11-3 combines with J gene TRBJ2-5; D is unclear. The germline V gene encodes CDR1 SGHNT and CDR2 YENEEA. The V and J ends lost 3 bases and 4 bases respectively, with 9 bases between them. The CDR3 has 13 residues. The CDR3: CASSFDQSETQYF. The CDR3 nucleotides read TGTGCCAGCAGCTTCGATCAGTCAGAGACCCAGTACTTC.

This clonotype has only a few counts. The chain employs TRBV20-1 and TRBJ2-7, with 8 nucleotides matching TRBD1. This CDR3 contains 14 residues. CDR1 and CDR2 from the germline V gene are DFQATT and SNEGSKA (reference sequence). V dropped 0 bases and J dropped 6; count of bases not matched to a gene: 7. CDR3 DNA: TGCAGTGCTAGAGATTTGGCAGGGGGCGGCGAGCAGTACTTC. It yields the protein CSARDLAGGGEQYF.

This clonotype was picked up many times. The genes are TRBV12-3 or TRBV12-4 and TRBJ1-5; D is perhaps TRBD1 (5 bases). Trimming pared 7 bases from V and 1 base from J, leaving 14 bases between. The CDR3 sequence is 15 residues long. The CDR3 loop is CASTHGGGSNQPQHF. The CDR3 DNA follows: TGTGCCAGCACCCACGGGGGTGGAAGCAATCAGCCCCAGCATTTT.

This clonotype came up many times. This rearrangement joins TRBV3-1 to TRBJ2-1; no firm D call. CDR3 length: 12 amino acids. The germline CDR1 and CDR2 sequences are LGHDT and YNNKEL (reference sequence). Trimming pared 1 base from V and 6 bases from J, leaving 4 bases between. This CDR3 reads CASSQGGNEQFF. For the CDR3, the DNA is TGTGCCAGCAGCCAAGGGGGCAATGAGCAGTTCTTC.

The chain is built from TRBV5-8 and TRBJ2-5, with 7 bases fitting TRBD1. V lost 7 bases to trimming and J lost 5 bases; unmatched junction nucleotides: 8. The CDR3 is made up of 13 amino acids. CDR1 is SGHTS, CDR2 YDEGEE, per germline. CDR3 nucleotide sequence: TGTGCCAGCTGCCCACAGGGGCGGGAGACCCAGTACTTC. Translation gives CASCPQGRETQYF.

This clonotype has at least ten counts. This chain uses TRBV7-9 with TRBJ2-7; D is uncertain. This CDR3 contains 11 residues. CDR1 is SEHNR, CDR2 FQNEAQ, per germline (reference sequence). V was pared by 2 bases and J by 6 bases, with 5 bases between. CDR3 in amino acids: CASSLMVEQYF. CDR3 DNA sequence: TGTGCCAGCAGCTTAATGGTCGAGCAGTACTTC.

The chain carries TRBV9 and TRBJ2-1; a weak D match, TRBD2 (6 bases). The V gene lost 4 bases and the J gene lost 11 bases, with 22 bases spanning the gap. Germline values: CDR1 SGDLS, CDR2 YYNGEE. The CDR3 loop spans 15 amino acids. This chain's CDR3 is CASSLIAAAGTKQFF. The CDR3 nucleotides are TGTGCCAGCAGCCTGATCGCGGCGGCGGGGACCAAGCAGTTCTTC.

There are a few counts of this clonotype. The chain uses TRBV5-5 and TRBJ1-3; TRBD1 matches 7 bases. Germline CDR1 and CDR2: SGHKS and YYEKEE (reference sequence). The CDR3 has 16 amino acids. V lost 4 bases, J lost 0 bases, and 7 bases stayed unmatched. The CDR3: CASSPVGTASGNTIYF. Here the CDR3 DNA reads TGTGCCAGCAGCCCAGTAGGGACAGCCTCTGGAAACACCATATATTTT.